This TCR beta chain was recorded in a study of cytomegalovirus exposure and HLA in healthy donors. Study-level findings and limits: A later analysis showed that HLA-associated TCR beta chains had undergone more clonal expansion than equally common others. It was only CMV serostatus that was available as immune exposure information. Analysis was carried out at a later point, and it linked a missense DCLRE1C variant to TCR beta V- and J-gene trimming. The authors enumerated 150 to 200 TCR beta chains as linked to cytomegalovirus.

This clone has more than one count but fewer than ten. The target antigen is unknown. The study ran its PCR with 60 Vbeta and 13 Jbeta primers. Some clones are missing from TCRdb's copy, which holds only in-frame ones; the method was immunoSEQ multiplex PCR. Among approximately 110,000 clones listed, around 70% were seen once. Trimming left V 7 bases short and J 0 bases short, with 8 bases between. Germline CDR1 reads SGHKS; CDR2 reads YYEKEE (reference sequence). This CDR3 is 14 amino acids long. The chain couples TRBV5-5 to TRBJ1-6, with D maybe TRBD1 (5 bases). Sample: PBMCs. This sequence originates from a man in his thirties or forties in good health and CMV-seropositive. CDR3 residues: CASSDSSYNSPLHF. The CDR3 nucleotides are TGTGCCAGCTCCGACAGCTCCTATAATTCACCCCTCCACTTT.